The 13 T cell receptor beta chains in this list originate from one sample, sequenced in a study of vaccination effects on CD4 cells after COVID-19. These receptors lack a known antigen. Prior to sequencing, the ViraFEST assay stimulated PBMC with viral peptide pools, which expanded the antigen-specific CD4+ T cells. It was after 10 days of culture that CD4+ T cells were isolated. Either the BNT162b2 or mRNA-1273 vaccine was given to participants in two doses. The assay was immunoSEQ multiplex PCR, and TCRdb's table has in-frame clones only and misses some. The repertoire holds 75,000 or so clones, with over 70% as singletons. The material sequenced was CD4+ T cells from PBMCs cultured with HCoV-OC43 spike peptides, taken after COVID-19 vaccination. Subset denoted: HCoV-OC43 spike overlapping peptide pool stimulation. The origin of the receptors is a human donor who received a COVID-19 vaccine.

This sequence joins TRBV19 and TRBJ2-3, with 8 bases identical to TRBD1. Per the germline V gene, CDR1 is LNHDA and CDR2 is SQIVND (reference sequence). The CDR3 sequence is 14 residues long. The V segment lost 3 bases and the J segment 6 bases; nucleotides outside the gene matches: 5. This chain's CDR3 is CASSIRQGWDTQYF. The CDR3 DNA reads as TGTGCCAGTAGTATTCGACAGGGGTGGGATACGCAGTATTTT.

This rearrangement joins TRBV12-3 or TRBV12-4 to TRBJ2-2; D ambiguous. The CDR3 sequence is 13 residues long. Trimming took off 6 bases at V and 7 bases at J, with 12 bases between the two ends. Here the CDR3 DNA reads TGTGCCAGCAGCCCCGGACGTATCGGGGAGCTGTTTTTT. Translating it yields CASSPGRIGELFF.

The chain recombines TRBV2 with TRBJ2-5; 7 bases are shared with TRBD1. The CDR3 covers 15 residues. Per the germline V gene, CDR1 is SNHLY and CDR2 is FYNNEI. The V and J ends lost 4 bases and 5 bases, in that order; junction bases with no gene match: 10. In nucleotides, the CDR3 is TGTGCCAGCAGTGCGGAGCAGGGGGTGGCGGAGACCCAGTACTTC. Its protein is CASSAEQGVAETQYF.

The chain combines TRBV7-8 with TRBJ1-5; tentatively, D is TRBD1 (6 bases). Germline V lookup: CDR1 SGHVS, CDR2 FQNEAQ. The CDR3 runs to 13 residues. Trimming took 5 bases from V and 4 from J, leaving 9 bases between them. CDR3 protein: CASSPQGNQPQHF. Written as DNA, the CDR3 is TGTGCCAGCAGCCCACAGGGAAATCAGCCCCAGCATTTT.

Concerning this clone: Other DNA sequences from this sample encode an identical CDR3 as well. The chain recombines TRBV18 with TRBJ2-7; the D is unclear. Looked up from germline, CDR1 is KGHSH and CDR2 is LQKENI. V was clipped by 1 base and J by 3 bases, with 7 bases between them. The CDR3 totals 13 residues. The CDR3 region is CASSPRADYEQYV. The CDR3 nucleotides read TGTGCCAGCTCACCACGAGCAGACTACGAGCAGTACGTC.

The chain has TRBV10-1 and TRBJ2-1; a possible D gene is TRBD2 (7 bases). V dropped 6 bases and J dropped 6 bases, with 15 bases sitting between them. Germline V gene lookup returns CDR1 WNHNN and CDR2 SYGVQD (reference sequence). The CDR3 contains 14 residues. CDR3 amino acids: CASSSGGSTNEQFF. The CDR3 DNA is TGCGCCAGCAGCTCGGGGGGCAGTACCAATGAGCAGTTCTTC.

This chain links TRBV24-1 with TRBJ2-3; unclear D gene. The CDR3 is 13 residues long. The germline CDR1 and CDR2 sequences are KGHDR and SFDVKD. Trimming stripped 6 bases from V and 2 bases from J, with 8 bases between. This CDR3 reads CATSLTSTDTQYF. In DNA form, the CDR3 reads TGTGCCACCAGTCTGACGTCCACAGATACGCAGTATTTT.

This clone has only one observation. This chain's CDR3 is CASSLWSGSVNEQFF. The CDR3 DNA reads as TGTGCCAGCAGCTTATGGAGCGGGAGTGTCAATGAGCAGTTCTTC. The chain joins TRBV7-2 to TRBJ2-1; TRBD2 aligns across 8 bases. The CDR3 contains 15 residues. V shed 2 bases, J shed 6 bases, and the junction held 6 bases outside the gene matches. The germline CDR1 and CDR2 sequences are SGHTA and FQGNSA.

This chain connects TRBV27 to TRBJ1-3; D is perhaps TRBD1 (5 bases). From germline, CDR1 is MNHEY and CDR2 SMNVEV (reference sequence). The CDR3 length is 17 residues. V gave up 5 bases and J gave up 0 bases, with 17 bases separating them. In DNA form, the CDR3 reads TGTGCCAGCAGTCCACTGACAGACCTCGCCTCTGGAAACACCATATATTTT. Translated, it gives CASSPLTDLASGNTIYF.

J is TRBJ1-4 and V is TRBV30; D gene ambiguous. V shed 3 bases and J shed 8 bases, with 16 bases lying between them. Germline CDR1 and CDR2: GTSNPN and SVGIG (reference sequence). The CDR3 loop spans 14 amino acids. The CDR3 nucleotides read TGTGCCTGGAGCGGTGGCACTCGTGGGGAAAAACTGTTTTTT. It codes for CAWSGGTRGEKLFF.

This clone was picked up a small number of times. This sequence joins TRBV6-2 or TRBV6-3 and TRBJ1-5; D not certain. Trimming took 5 bases from V and 5 from J, leaving 16 bases between them. CDR3 length: 15 residues. CDR1 is MNHEY and CDR2 is SVGEGT in the germline V gene. DNA of the CDR3: TGTGCCAGCAGTGCCATAGGTCCGGGCGATCAGCCCCAGCATTTT. Translating gives CASSAIGPGDQPQHF.

This sequence joins TRBV12-5 and TRBJ2-5; D uncertain. Per the germline V gene, CDR1 is LGHNT and CDR2 is FRNRAP. This CDR3 spans 13 amino acids. V gave up 7 bases and J gave up 7 bases, with 16 bases separating them. The DNA for the CDR3 is TGTGCTAGTGCGGTAGGGCCCGGTGGGACCCAGTACTTC. Translating it yields CASAVGPGGTQYF.

This clone appeared a few times. The chain combines TRBV5-6 with TRBJ1-2, with TRBD1 matching 7 bases. CDR1 and CDR2 (germline): SGHDT, YYEEEE. The ends lost 2 bases at V and 14 bases at J; junction bases unmatched: 6. The CDR3 has 11 amino acids. The CDR3 spells CASSFAGGGTF. CDR3 bases: TGTGCCAGCAGCTTCGCAGGGGGAGGTACCTTC. Complete variable domain (other parts from reference TRBV5-6 and TRBJ1-2): DAGVTQSPTHLIKTRGQQVTLRCSPKSGHDTVSWYQQALGQGPQFIFQYYEEEERQRGNFPDRFSGHQFPNYSSELNVNALLLGDSALYLCASSFAGGGTFGSGTRLTVV.